These 9 T cell receptor beta chains were all obtained from the same sample, sequenced in a study of Ad26.COV2.S vaccination and SARS-CoV-2 variants. The method was immunoSEQ multiplex PCR; TCRdb's version includes in-frame clones alone and lacks a portion of them. The table includes about 410,000 clones, around 92% detected once. Treatment: roughly 19 received Ad26.COV2.S at low or high dose, single or two shots; 5 received placebo; per-sample allocation not given. It was on day 63 after the first vaccine or placebo injection that samples were taken. Sample: peripheral blood, taken in a trial of Ad26.COV2.S vaccine versus placebo. All receptors derive from a person between 18 and 65 years old who received the Ad26.COV2.S COVID-19 vaccine or a placebo.

A note on this clone: This specimen includes other DNA sequences encoding the same CDR3. The chain joins TRBV27 to TRBJ2-2; D gene unclear. Trimming left V 5 bases short and J 5 bases short, with 9 bases between. The CDR3 is made up of 13 amino acids. Germline CDR1 MNHEY, CDR2 SMNVEV (reference sequence). The CDR3 DNA is TGTGCCAGCAGTCCCCTGGGGACCGGGGAGCTGTTTTTT. Translated, it gives CASSPLGTGELFF.

The genes are TRBV30 and TRBJ2-3, with 10 bases identical to TRBD2. CDR1 and CDR2 from the germline V gene are GTSNPN and SVGIG (reference sequence). J lost 4 bases, V lost 5 bases, and 9 bases had no gene match. CDR3 length equals 15 residues. Here the CDR3 DNA reads TGTGCCTGGGCGGGGGCTAGCGGGGGTCCAGATACGCAGTATTTT. This encodes CAWAGASGGPDTQYF. Full variable domain (missing parts from reference TRBV30 and TRBJ2-3): SQTIHQWPATLVQPVGSPLSLECTVEGTSNPNLYWYRQAAGRGLQLLFYSVGIGQISSEVPQNLSASRPQDRQFILSSKKLLLSDSGFYLCAWAGASGGPDTQYFGPGTRLTVL.

The V gene is TRBV19, the J gene TRBJ1-5; D remains ambiguous. CDR1 LNHDA and CDR2 SQIVND come from the germline V gene (reference sequence). V gave up 2 bases and J gave up 3 bases, with 11 bases separating them. The length of the CDR3 is 15 residues. As DNA, the CDR3 is TGTGCCAGTAGTATATGGGGAGACCCCAATCAGCCCCAGCATTTT. It encodes CASSIWGDPNQPQHF.

J is TRBJ1-1 and V is TRBV7-9; a weak D match, TRBD1 (5 bases). Deletions cut 4 bases from V and 1 base from J, with 7 bases between. Germline CDR1 and CDR2: SEHNR and FQNEAQ (reference sequence). This CDR3 has 13 residues. The CDR3 spells CASSSGGNTEAFF. The CDR3 DNA reads as TGTGCCAGCAGCTCCGGGGGGAACACTGAAGCTTTCTTT.

This chain joins TRBV7-2 and TRBJ1-2; 8 positions match TRBD1. The CDR3 covers 13 residues. CDR1 is SGHTA, CDR2 FQGNSA, per germline. Germline trimming cut 5 bases from V and 7 bases from J; bases unmatched to any gene: 6. DNA for the CDR3: TGTGCCAGCAGCCGACAGGGGCCCCCTGGCTACACCTTC. Its protein product is CASSRQGPPGYTF.

V usage is TRBV19 and J usage is TRBJ2-3, with D perhaps TRBD2 (6 bases). CDR1 LNHDA and CDR2 SQIVND come from the germline V gene (reference sequence). The CDR3 is 16 amino acids. V gave up 3 bases and J gave up 6 bases, with 19 bases separating them. CDR3 residues: CASSIAGRPTADTQYF. In nucleotides, the CDR3 is TGTGCCAGTAGTATTGCGGGGAGACCAACCGCCGATACGCAGTATTTT.

This clone occurred many times. V gene TRBV18 combines with J gene TRBJ1-1; 11 nucleotides line up with TRBD1. Trimming removed 6 bases from V and 4 bases from J; junction bases left unmatched: 10. Germline assignment: CDR1 KGHSH and CDR2 LQKENI. This CDR3 contains 16 residues. In DNA, the CDR3 is TGTGCCAGCTCTCCGGGACAGGGGGTGACGGGCACTGAAGCTTTCTTT. Translation: CASSPGQGVTGTEAFF.

The chain couples TRBV10-2 to TRBJ2-7, with a weak D call TRBD2 (5 bases). The CDR3 loop spans 13 amino acids. Trimming took 0 bases from V and 7 from J, leaving 10 bases between them. The germline gives CDR1 WSHSY, CDR2 SAAADI. CDR3 residues: CASSESAGGEQYF. CDR3 bases: TGCGCCAGCAGTGAGTCGGCGGGCGGGGAGCAGTACTTC.

This clone was seen a single time. The chain is built from TRBV11-2 and TRBJ2-7; possible D gene TRBD2, 6 bases. With 5 bases removed from V and 3 bases from J, the gap between germline ends came to 17 bases. The germline CDR1 and CDR2 sequences are SGHAT and FQNNGV. The CDR3 spans 15 residues. This chain's CDR3 is CASSPGLKLGYEQYF. In nucleotides, the CDR3 is TGTGCCAGCAGCCCGGGACTCAAATTAGGCTACGAGCAGTACTTC.